Listed below are T cell receptor beta chains from one sample, sequenced in a study of control samples from healthy donors and cancer patients. The protocol was immunoSEQ multiplex PCR, while the TCRdb copy is restricted to in-frame clones and leaves out a portion. The sample contains 130,000 or so clones, about 89% of which appear only once. Sample: blood. Receptors were obtained from a man younger than 35 in good health. Both conserved end residues are part of each CDR3. The order of the fields is D gene, V gene, J gene, CDR3 length, CDR3 DNA, CDR3 protein. D genes are given only for firm matches.

NA,TRBV19,TRBJ1-5,13,TGTGCCAGTAAATTAGAGAGCAATCAGCCCCAGCATTTT,CASKLESNQPQHF
NA,TRBV7-3,TRBJ2-2,14,TGTGCCAGCAGCTTAAGGGGTAGCACCGGGGAGCTGTTTTTT,CASSLRGSTGELFF
NA,TRBV19,TRBJ1-3,13,TGTGCCAGTAGTAGGGCAGTTGGAAACACCATATATTTT,CASSRAVGNTIYF
TRBD1,TRBV10-3,TRBJ1-4,14,TGTGCCATCAGTGAGGAAGGGGGACAGGAAAAACTGTTTTTT,CAISEEGGQEKLFF
NA,TRBV15,TRBJ2-5,14,TGTGCCACCAGCACACCGCGTCAGGGGGAGACCCAGTACTTC,CATSTPRQGETQYF
TRBD2,TRBV5-1,TRBJ2-3,15,TGCGCCAGCAGCTTCGAAGGGACTAGCCCAGATACGCAGTATTTT,CASSFEGTSPDTQYF
NA,TRBV5-4,TRBJ1-3,17,TGTGCCAGCAGTATTTCCCATCTCACCAGCTCTGGAAACACCATATATTTT,CASSISHLTSSGNTIYF
NA,TRBV27,TRBJ1-1,14,TGTGCCAGCAGTTATTCGGGACAGAACACTGAAGCTTTCTTT,CASSYSGQNTEAFF
NA,TRBV27,TRBJ2-5,13,TGTGCCAGCAAACCAAGGCAAGGGGAGACCCAGTACTTC,CASKPRQGETQYF
TRBD1,TRBV7-6,TRBJ1-6,15,TGTGCCAGCAGCTTACATTGGGACAGCAATTCACCCCTCCACTTT,CASSLHWDSNSPLHF
TRBD1,TRBV13,TRBJ1-2,13,TGTGCCAGCAGCCTCACAGGGGGAGTTGGCTACACCTTC,CASSLTGGVGYTF
TRBD2,TRBV2,TRBJ2-2,15,TGTGCCAGCAGTGGAGGGACTAGAGGCGTCGGGGAGCTGTTTTTT,CASSGGTRGVGELFF
TRBD1,TRBV19,TRBJ1-6,13,TGTGCCAGTGGGGACAGGGGGAATTCACCCCTCCACTTT,CASGDRGNSPLHF
TRBD1,TRBV10-1,TRBJ2-4,15,TGCGCCAGCAGAAGACAGGGTGCCCCCAAAAACATTCAGTACTTC,CASRRQGAPKNIQYF
NA,TRBV6-6,TRBJ1-1,16,TGTGCCAGCACCTATAAAGAGACAGGATTGAACACTGAAGCTTTCTTT,CASTYKETGLNTEAFF
NA,TRBV27,TRBJ1-6,16,TGTGCCAGCAGTTTATCAAGAGGGGGCTATAATTCACCCCTCCACTTT,CASSLSRGGYNSPLHF
NA,TRBV11-2,TRBJ1-3,16,TGTGCCAGCAGCTCCCTAGGTCGATCGTCTGGAAACACCATATATTTT,CASSSLGRSSGNTIYF